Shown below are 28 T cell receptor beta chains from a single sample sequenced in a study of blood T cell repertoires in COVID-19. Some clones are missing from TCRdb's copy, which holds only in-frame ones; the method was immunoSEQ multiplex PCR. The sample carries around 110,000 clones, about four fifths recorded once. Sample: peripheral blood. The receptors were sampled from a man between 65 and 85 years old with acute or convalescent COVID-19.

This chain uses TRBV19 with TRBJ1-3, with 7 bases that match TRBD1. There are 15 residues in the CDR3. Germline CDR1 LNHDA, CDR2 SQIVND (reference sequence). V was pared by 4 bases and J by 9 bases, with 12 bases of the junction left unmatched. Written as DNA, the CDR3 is TGTGCCAGTAGTAAAAGGACAGGACAGATCGGCACCATATATTTT. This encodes CASSKRTGQIGTIYF. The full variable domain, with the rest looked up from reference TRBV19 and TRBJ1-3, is DGGITQSPKYLFRKEGQNVTLSCEQNLNHDAMYWYRQDPGQGLRLIYYSQIVNDFQKGDIAEGYSVSREKKESFPLTVTSAQKNPTAFYLCASSKRTGQIGTIYFGEGSWLTVV.

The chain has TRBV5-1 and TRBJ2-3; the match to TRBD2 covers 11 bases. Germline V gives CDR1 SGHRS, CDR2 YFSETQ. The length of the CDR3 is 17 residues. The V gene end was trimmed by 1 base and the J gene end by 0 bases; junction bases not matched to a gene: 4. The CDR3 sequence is CASSLTSGGPSTDTQYF. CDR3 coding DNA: TGCGCCAGCAGCTTGACTAGCGGGGGCCCCAGCACAGATACGCAGTATTTT.

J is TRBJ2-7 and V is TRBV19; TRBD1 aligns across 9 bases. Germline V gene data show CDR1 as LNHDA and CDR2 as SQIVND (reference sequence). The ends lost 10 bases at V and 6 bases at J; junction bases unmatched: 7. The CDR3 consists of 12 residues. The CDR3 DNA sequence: TGTGCCACAGGACAGGGGAGTAGCGAGCAGTACTTC. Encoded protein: CATGQGSSEQYF.

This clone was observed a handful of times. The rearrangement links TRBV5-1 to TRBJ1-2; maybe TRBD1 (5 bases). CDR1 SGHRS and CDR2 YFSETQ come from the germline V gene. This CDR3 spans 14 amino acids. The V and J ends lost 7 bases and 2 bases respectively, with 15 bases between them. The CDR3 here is CASRPREGNYGYTF. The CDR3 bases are TGCGCCAGCCGACCTCGGGAGGGGAACTATGGCTACACCTTC.

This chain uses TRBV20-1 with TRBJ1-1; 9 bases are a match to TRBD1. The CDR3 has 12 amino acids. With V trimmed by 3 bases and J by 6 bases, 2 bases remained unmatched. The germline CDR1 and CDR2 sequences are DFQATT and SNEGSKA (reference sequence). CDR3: CSASDRGAEAFF. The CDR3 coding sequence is TGCAGTGCTAGTGACAGGGGGGCTGAAGCTTTCTTT.

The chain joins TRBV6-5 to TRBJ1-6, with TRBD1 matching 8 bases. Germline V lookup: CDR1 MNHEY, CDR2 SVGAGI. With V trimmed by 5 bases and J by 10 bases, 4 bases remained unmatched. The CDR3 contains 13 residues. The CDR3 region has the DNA TGTGCCAGCAGTAAGGACAGGGAATCACCCCTCCACTTT. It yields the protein CASSKDRESPLHF.

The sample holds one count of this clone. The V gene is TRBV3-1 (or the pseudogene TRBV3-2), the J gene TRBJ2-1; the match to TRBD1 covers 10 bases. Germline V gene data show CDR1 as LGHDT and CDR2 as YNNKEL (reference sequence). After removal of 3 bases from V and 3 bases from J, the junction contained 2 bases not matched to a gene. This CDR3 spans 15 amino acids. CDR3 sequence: CASSQGTGDYNEQFF. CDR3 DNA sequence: TGTGCCAGCAGCCAGGGGACAGGGGACTACAATGAGCAGTTCTTC.

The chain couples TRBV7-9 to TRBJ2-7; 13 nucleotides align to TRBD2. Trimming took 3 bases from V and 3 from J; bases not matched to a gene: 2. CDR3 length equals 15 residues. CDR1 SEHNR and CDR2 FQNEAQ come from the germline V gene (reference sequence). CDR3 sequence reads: CASSFGTSGDYEQYF. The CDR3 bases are TGTGCCAGCAGCTTCGGGACTAGCGGGGACTACGAGCAGTACTTC.

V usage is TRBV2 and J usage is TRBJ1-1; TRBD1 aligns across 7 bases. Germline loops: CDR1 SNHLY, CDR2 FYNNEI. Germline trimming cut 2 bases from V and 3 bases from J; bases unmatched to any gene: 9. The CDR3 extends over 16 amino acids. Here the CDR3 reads CASSEIEGQVDTEAFF. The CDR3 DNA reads TGTGCCAGCAGTGAAATCGAAGGACAGGTTGACACTGAAGCTTTCTTT.

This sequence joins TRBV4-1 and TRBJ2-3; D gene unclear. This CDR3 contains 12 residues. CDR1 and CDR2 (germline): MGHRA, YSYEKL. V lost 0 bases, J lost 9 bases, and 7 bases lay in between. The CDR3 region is CASSQDELTQYF. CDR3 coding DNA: TGCGCCAGCAGCCAAGACGAGCTGACGCAGTATTTT.

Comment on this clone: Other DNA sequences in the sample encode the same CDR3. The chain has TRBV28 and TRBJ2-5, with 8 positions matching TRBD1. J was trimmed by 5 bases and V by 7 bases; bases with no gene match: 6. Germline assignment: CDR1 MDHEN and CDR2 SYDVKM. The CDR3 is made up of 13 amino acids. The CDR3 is CASTDRGRETQYF. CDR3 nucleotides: TGTGCCAGCACCGACAGGGGCAGGGAGACCCAGTACTTC.

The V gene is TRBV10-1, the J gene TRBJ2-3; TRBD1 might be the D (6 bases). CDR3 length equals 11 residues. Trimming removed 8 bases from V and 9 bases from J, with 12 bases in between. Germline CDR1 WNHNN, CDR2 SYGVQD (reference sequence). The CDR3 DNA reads TGCGCCAGCGGAGCAGGGGAGACGCAGTATTTT. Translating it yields CASGAGETQYF.

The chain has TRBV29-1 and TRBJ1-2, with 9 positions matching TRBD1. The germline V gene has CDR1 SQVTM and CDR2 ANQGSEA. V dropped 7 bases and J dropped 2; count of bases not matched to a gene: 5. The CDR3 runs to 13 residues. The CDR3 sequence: CSAGGQGNYGYTF. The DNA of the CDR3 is TGCAGCGCCGGGGGACAGGGCAACTATGGCTACACCTTC.

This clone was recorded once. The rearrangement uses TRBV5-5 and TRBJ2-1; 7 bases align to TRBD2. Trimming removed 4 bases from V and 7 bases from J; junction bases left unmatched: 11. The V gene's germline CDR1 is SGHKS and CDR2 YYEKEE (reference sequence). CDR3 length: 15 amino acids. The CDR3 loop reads CASSPLGGRSNEQFF. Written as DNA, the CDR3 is TGTGCCAGCAGCCCCCTGGGGGGGAGGAGTAATGAGCAGTTCTTC.

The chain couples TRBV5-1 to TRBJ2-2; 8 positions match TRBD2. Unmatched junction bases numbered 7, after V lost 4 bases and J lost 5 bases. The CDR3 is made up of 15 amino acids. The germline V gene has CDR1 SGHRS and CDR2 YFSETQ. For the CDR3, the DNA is TGCGCCAGCAGCGCAATAGCGGGGAAAACCGGGGAGCTGTTTTTT. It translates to CASSAIAGKTGELFF.

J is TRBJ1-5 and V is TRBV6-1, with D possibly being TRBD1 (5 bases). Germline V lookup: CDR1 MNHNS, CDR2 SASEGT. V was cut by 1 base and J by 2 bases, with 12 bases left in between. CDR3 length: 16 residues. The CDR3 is CASSEGGGSGNQPQHF. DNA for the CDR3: TGTGCCAGCAGTGAAGGGGGGGGATCGGGCAATCAGCCCCAGCATTTT.

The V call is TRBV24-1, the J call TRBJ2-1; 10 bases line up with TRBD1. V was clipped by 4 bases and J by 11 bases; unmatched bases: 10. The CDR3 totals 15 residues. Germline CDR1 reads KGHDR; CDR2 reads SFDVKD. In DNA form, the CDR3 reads TGTGCCACCAGTGAAGCCGGGACAGGGGCCCCCAAGCAGTTCTTC. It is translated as CATSEAGTGAPKQFF.

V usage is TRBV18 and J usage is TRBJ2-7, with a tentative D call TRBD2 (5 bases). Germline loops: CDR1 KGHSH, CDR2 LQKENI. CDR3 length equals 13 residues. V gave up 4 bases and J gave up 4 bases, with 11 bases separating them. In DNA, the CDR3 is TGTGCCAGCTCACTTACTGAGGGATACGAGCAGTACTTC. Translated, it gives CASSLTEGYEQYF.

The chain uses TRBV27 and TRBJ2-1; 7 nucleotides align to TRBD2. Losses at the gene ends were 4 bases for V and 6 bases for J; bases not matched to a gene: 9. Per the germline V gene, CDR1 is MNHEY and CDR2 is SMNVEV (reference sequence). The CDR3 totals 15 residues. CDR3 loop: CASSSGGLRRNEQFF. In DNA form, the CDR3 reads TGTGCCAGCAGTTCGGGGGGACTAAGGCGCAATGAGCAGTTCTTC.

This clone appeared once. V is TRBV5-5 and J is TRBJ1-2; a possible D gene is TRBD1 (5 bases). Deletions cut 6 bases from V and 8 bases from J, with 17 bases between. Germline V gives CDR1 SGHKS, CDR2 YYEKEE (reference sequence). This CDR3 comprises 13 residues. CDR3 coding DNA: TGTGCCAGCAACCTTGGGGGGGTAGAGGGCTACACCTTC. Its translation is CASNLGGVEGYTF.

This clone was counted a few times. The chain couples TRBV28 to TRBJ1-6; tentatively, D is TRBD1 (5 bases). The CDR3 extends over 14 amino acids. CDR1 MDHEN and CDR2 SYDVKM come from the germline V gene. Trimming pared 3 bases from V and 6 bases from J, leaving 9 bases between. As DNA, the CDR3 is TGTGCCAGCAGTTTCTCAGGGCCTAATTCACCCCTCCACTTT. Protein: CASSFSGPNSPLHF.

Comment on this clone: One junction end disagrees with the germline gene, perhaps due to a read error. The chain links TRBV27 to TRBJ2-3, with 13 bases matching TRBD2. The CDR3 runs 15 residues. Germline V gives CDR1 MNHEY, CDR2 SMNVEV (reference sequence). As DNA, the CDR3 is TGTCCCAGGTGGACTAGCGGGGGACTCACAGATACGCAGTATTTT. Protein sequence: CPRWTSGGLTDTQYF.

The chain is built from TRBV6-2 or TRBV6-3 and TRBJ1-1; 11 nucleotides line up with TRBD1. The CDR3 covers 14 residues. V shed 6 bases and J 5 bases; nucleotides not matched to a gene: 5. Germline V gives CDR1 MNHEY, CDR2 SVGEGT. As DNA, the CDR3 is TGTGCCAGCAGCTGGACAGGGGGCCAGACTGAAGCTTTCTTT. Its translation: CASSWTGGQTEAFF.

Here the CDR3 reads CASSLDHQGVGGYTF. Here the CDR3 DNA reads TGTGCCAGCAGCTTAGACCACCAAGGGGTAGGTGGCTACACCTTC. V and J are TRBV7-2 and TRBJ1-2, with D possibly TRBD1 on 5 matching bases. Germline CDR1 and CDR2: SGHTA and FQGNSA. This CDR3 spans 15 amino acids. The V gene lost 1 base and the J gene lost 7 bases, with 16 bases spanning the gap.

The CDR3 DNA sequence: TGTGCCGTCGTTAACAATGAGCAGTTCTTC. Translated, it gives CAVVNNEQFF. V and J are TRBV27 and TRBJ2-1; D remains unclear. Per the germline V gene, CDR1 is MNHEY and CDR2 is SMNVEV (reference sequence). Between the trimmed V and J ends, which lost 11 bases and 5 bases, there was a span of 7 bases. The CDR3 is 10 residues long.

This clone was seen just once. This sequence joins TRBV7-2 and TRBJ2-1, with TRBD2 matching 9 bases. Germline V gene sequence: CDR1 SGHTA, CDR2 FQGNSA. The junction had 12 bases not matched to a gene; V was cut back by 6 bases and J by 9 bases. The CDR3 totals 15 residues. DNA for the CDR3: TGTGCCAGCAGGACAACAGCGGGGGGCGGAGGTGAGCAGTTCTTC. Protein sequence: CASRTTAGGGGEQFF.

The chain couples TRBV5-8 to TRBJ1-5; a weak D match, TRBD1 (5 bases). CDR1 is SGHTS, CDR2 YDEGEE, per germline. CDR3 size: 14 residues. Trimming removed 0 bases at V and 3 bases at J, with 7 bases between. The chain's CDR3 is CASSLGQLNQPQHF. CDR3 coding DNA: TGTGCCAGCAGCTTGGGACAGCTCAATCAGCCCCAGCATTTT.

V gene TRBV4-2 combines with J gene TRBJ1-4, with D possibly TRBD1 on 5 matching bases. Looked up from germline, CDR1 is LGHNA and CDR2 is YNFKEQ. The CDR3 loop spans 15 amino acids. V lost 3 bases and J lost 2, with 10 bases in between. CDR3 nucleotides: TGTGCCAGCAGCCACGATGACAGCACTAATGAAAAACTGTTTTTT. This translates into CASSHDDSTNEKLFF.